A single sample is the source of the 20 T cell receptor beta chains below, sequenced in a study of T-cell memory formation after mild COVID-19. TCRdb re-analysed the 5' RACE reads in MiXCR, keeping a single row per CDR3 protein. The table shows about 390,000 distinct CDR3 sequences, with approximately 16% occurring only once. The material sequenced was PBMCs or a T cell subset sorted from them (not recorded which). Source of these receptors: a man between 18 and 29 years old who had mild COVID-19 (a few samples of this study predate the infection). Cell type and time point are not known.

This clonotype was seen only a few times. The rearrangement uses TRBV5-1 and TRBJ1-1; possibly TRBD1 for D (5 bases). The germline V gene has CDR1 SGHRS and CDR2 YFSETQ. Trimming took 4 bases from V and 4 from J, leaving 20 bases between them. The CDR3 totals 16 residues. The CDR3 coding sequence is TGCGCCAGCAGCGGAGCCGGGGCCCGCGGGGCCACTGAAGCTTTCTTT. Protein: CASSGAGARGATEAFF.

This clonotype was recorded many times. V is TRBV9 and J is TRBJ1-3, with a weak D call TRBD1 (6 bases). Germline V CDR1 and CDR2: SGDLS, YYNGEE. V was trimmed by 3 bases and J by 3 bases, leaving 19 bases between them. This CDR3 is 17 amino acids long. CDR3 in amino acids: CASSEGGGRDIGNTIYF. DNA for the CDR3: TGTGCCAGCAGCGAAGGGGGGGGACGCGATATTGGAAACACCATATATTTT.

This clonotype was observed a few times. The chain carries TRBV5-1 and TRBJ2-5; D is unclear. Germline CDR1 SGHRS, CDR2 YFSETQ. The CDR3 consists of 13 residues. The V end lost 4 bases, the J end lost 5 bases, and 12 bases lay between the germline ends. CDR3 bases: TGCGCCAGCAGCCCTGGTAACGGTGAGACCCAGTACTTC. It encodes CASSPGNGETQYF.

The chain carries TRBV5-1 and TRBJ2-5; 7 positions agree with TRBD2. The germline CDR1 and CDR2 sequences are SGHRS and YFSETQ. With V trimmed by 5 bases and J by 2 bases, 6 bases remained unmatched. This CDR3 region has 14 residues. In DNA form, the CDR3 reads TGCGCCAGCAGTCCCGGGAGGCTACAAGAGACCCAGTACTTC. Residues: CASSPGRLQETQYF.

V gene TRBV29-1 combines with J gene TRBJ2-5, with D perhaps matching TRBD2 (5 bases). Trimming took off 6 bases at V and 0 bases at J, with 14 bases between the two ends. The CDR3 has 14 residues. Germline V lookup: CDR1 SQVTM, CDR2 ANQGSEA. CDR3 residues: CSVEDGKYQETQYF. CDR3 DNA sequence: TGCAGCGTGGAGGACGGAAAGTACCAAGAGACCCAGTACTTC.

This chain connects TRBV7-2 to TRBJ2-7, with 11 bases aligning to TRBD2. The CDR3 is 14 residues long. Unmatched junction bases numbered 0, after V lost 3 bases and J lost 2 bases. Germline V gene sequence: CDR1 SGHTA, CDR2 FQGNSA. CDR3 bases: TGTGCCAGCAGCTTTAGCGGGGGGGCCTACGAGCAGTACTTC. It encodes CASSFSGGAYEQYF.

V is TRBV2 and J is TRBJ2-5, with D perhaps matching TRBD2 (5 bases). Trimming stripped 3 bases from V and 4 bases from J, with 15 bases between. Germline lookup yields CDR1 SNHLY and CDR2 FYNNEI. The CDR3 is 15 residues long. The CDR3 DNA is TGTGCCAGCAGTGATGCGGGCCCACTTGGAGAGACCCAGTACTTC. Its translation is CASSDAGPLGETQYF.

This clonotype turned up a few times. This chain connects TRBV29-1 to TRBJ2-3, with D tentatively TRBD1 (7 bases). Germline loops: CDR1 SQVTM, CDR2 ANQGSEA. Deletions cut 3 bases from V and 0 bases from J, with 16 bases between. The CDR3 runs to 16 residues. The CDR3 sequence is CSVDGDRDLSTDTQYF. The CDR3 coding sequence is TGCAGCGTTGACGGTGACAGGGACTTGAGCACAGATACGCAGTATTTT.

This rearrangement joins TRBV6-2 or TRBV6-3 to TRBJ2-7, with D hard to call. Trimming stripped 4 bases from V and 4 bases from J, with 11 bases between. The CDR3 loop spans 13 amino acids. Germline CDR1 and CDR2: MNHEY and SVGEGT. The CDR3: CASSFRVPYEQYF. The CDR3 DNA reads TGTGCCAGCAGTTTCCGGGTGCCATACGAGCAGTACTTC.

This clonotype was detected only a few times. The chain links TRBV5-1 to TRBJ2-5; 13 bases agree with TRBD2. Losses at the gene ends were 3 bases for V and 4 bases for J; bases not matched to a gene: 6. The CDR3 extends over 16 amino acids. Germline loops: CDR1 SGHRS, CDR2 YFSETQ. Here the CDR3 DNA reads TGCGCCAGCAGCTCACCGGGACTAGCGGGGACAGAGACCCAGTACTTC. Translation: CASSSPGLAGTETQYF.

In its sample, this clonotype was seen many times. The chain carries TRBV3-1 and TRBJ2-2; D uncertain. Trimming stripped 4 bases from V and 6 bases from J, with 9 bases between. This CDR3 spans 13 amino acids. The V gene's germline CDR1 is LGHDT and CDR2 YNNKEL (reference sequence). The CDR3 bases are TGTGCCAGCAGCCTTAGGGTCCCCGGGGAGCTGTTTTTT. This encodes CASSLRVPGELFF.

The chain uses TRBV7-9 and TRBJ1-2; 7 bases align to TRBD1. Trimming removed 5 bases from V and 4 bases from J; junction bases left unmatched: 10. Germline values: CDR1 SEHNR, CDR2 FQNEAQ (reference sequence). This CDR3 spans 15 amino acids. Here the CDR3 DNA reads TGTGCCAGCAGCCCTCGGGACAGTAGCATCTATGGCTACACCTTC. Translation gives CASSPRDSSIYGYTF.

This clonotype has only one observation. The chain carries TRBV10-3 and TRBJ2-2, with D possibly matching TRBD2 (6 bases). The CDR3 is 15 residues long. Germline V lookup: CDR1 ENHRY, CDR2 SYGVKD. Trimming pared 6 bases from V and 3 bases from J, leaving 14 bases between. The CDR3 is CAISPSGGYTGELFF. The CDR3, as DNA: TGTGCCATCAGCCCATCCGGGGGTTACACCGGGGAGCTGTTTTTT.

This chain joins TRBV27 and TRBJ2-2; tentative D call: TRBD1 (5 bases). Germline CDR1 MNHEY, CDR2 SMNVEV (reference sequence). Trimming removed 6 bases from V and 3 bases from J, with 11 bases in between. The CDR3 consists of 14 residues. DNA of the CDR3: TGTGCCAGCAGAACAGGTCCCTACACCGGGGAGCTGTTTTTT. Amino acid sequence: CASRTGPYTGELFF.

The CDR3 region is CSVEQAATDTQYF. CDR3 in DNA: TGCAGCGTTGAACAAGCGGCCACAGATACGCAGTATTTT. V gene TRBV29-1 combines with J gene TRBJ2-3; the D gene is possibly TRBD2 (5 bases). Germline assignment: CDR1 SQVTM and CDR2 ANQGSEA. V was shortened by 2 bases and J by 2 bases, with 8 bases between the two germline ends. This CDR3 region has 13 residues.

This clonotype was picked up a small number of times. The chain uses TRBV29-1 and TRBJ1-1, with D unresolved. CDR3 length equals 15 residues. Per the germline V gene, CDR1 is SQVTM and CDR2 is ANQGSEA. The ends were cut back, 1 base at V and 1 base at J, with 13 bases in the middle. The CDR3 loop reads CSVEVKQPPNTEAFF. CDR3 bases: TGCAGCGTTGAAGTAAAGCAGCCCCCGAACACTGAAGCTTTCTTT.

This rearrangement joins TRBV29-1 to TRBJ2-4; 7 bases fit TRBD1. Germline V gives CDR1 SQVTM, CDR2 ANQGSEA. V lost 7 bases and J lost 1; bases outside the gene matches: 10. CDR3 length equals 15 residues. The CDR3 loop reads CSAFIQGEAKNIQYF. The CDR3 nucleotides read TGCAGCGCCTTCATTCAGGGGGAGGCCAAAAACATTCAGTACTTC.

This clonotype was seen a few times. The chain links TRBV6-6 to TRBJ1-1; 7 nucleotides agree with TRBD1. After removal of 3 bases from V and 4 bases from J, the junction contained 8 bases not matched to a gene. In germline, CDR1 is MNHNY, CDR2 SVGAGI (reference sequence). The CDR3 consists of 15 residues. CDR3 sequence: CASSYISRGVTEAFF. The CDR3, as DNA: TGTGCCAGCAGTTATATCAGCAGGGGGGTCACTGAAGCTTTCTTT.

This clonotype was recorded a few times. CDR3 sequence (DNA): TGTGCCAGCAGTGTAGCCCCCTTCCGACTAGCGGCTATCGGTGAGCAGTTCTTC. It encodes CASSVAPFRLAAIGEQFF. The rearrangement uses TRBV6-1 and TRBJ2-1; 9 bases map to TRBD2. The CDR3 length is 18 residues. The V segment lost 4 bases and the J segment 9 bases; nucleotides outside the gene matches: 19. Germline V gene lookup returns CDR1 MNHNS and CDR2 SASEGT.

This clonotype was detected a few times. The V gene is TRBV5-1, the J gene TRBJ1-1, with 9 bases identical to TRBD1. V lost 6 bases and J lost 4; bases outside the gene matches: 7. This CDR3 comprises 14 residues. The germline V gene encodes CDR1 SGHRS and CDR2 YFSETQ. The CDR3 reads CASTSGTGSTEAFF. As DNA, the CDR3 is TGCGCCAGCACCTCCGGGACAGGGAGCACTGAAGCTTTCTTT.